This T cell receptor (beta chain) is from a study of blood T cell repertoires in COVID-19. About the research overall: Samples of COVID-19 (acute and convalescent) were obtained from the United States, Italy and Spain.

The CDR3 loop spans 13 amino acids. CDR1 is MDHEN, CDR2 SYDVKM, per germline. V was cut by 6 bases and J by 7 bases, with 12 bases left in between. How the authors handled the data: Nucleated cell number was recorded as an estimate derived from reference gene primer amplification. Clones were sequenced by immunoSEQ multiplex PCR, and TCRdb holds only the in-frame ones, with some missing. That table supplies the V and J calls and clone size; D and trimming were determined from the DNA. The sample lists some 97,000 clones; roughly 87% were seen once. This receptor was taken from a woman aged 55-70 years with acute or convalescent COVID-19. The sequenced sample was peripheral blood. The genes are TRBV28 and TRBJ2-2; maybe TRBD2 (5 bases). The CDR3 DNA is TGTGCCAGCAGGGGAAAACTAGTCGGGGAGCTGTTTTTT. Translation: CASRGKLVGELFF.